This T cell receptor (beta chain) comes out of a study of blood T cell repertoires in COVID-19. At the level of the study: Samples of COVID-19 (acute and convalescent) were obtained from the United States, Italy and Spain. T cells, B-cell-depleted T cells, or PBMCs provided the cDNA or gDNA that served as material.

The CDR3 contains 13 residues. Trimming removed 9 bases from V and 9 bases from J; junction bases left unmatched: 7. From germline, CDR1 is SNHLY and CDR2 FYNNEI. This clone was recorded at least ten times. Authors' data handling: Reference gene primer amplification gave estimated nucleated cell counts. TCRdb keeps only in-frame clones here, not all; method: immunoSEQ multiplex PCR. V, J and clone size were drawn from that table, and D and trimming were deduced from the DNA. The data show some 60,000 clones, with 73% seen just once and roughly 18% held by the top ten. The clonotype comes from a woman in her fifties or sixties with active or convalescent COVID-19. Sequenced material: peripheral blood. This chain joins TRBV2 and TRBJ1-6; TRBD1 agrees at 8 bases. CDR3 in amino acids: CARSTGDGSPLHF. The CDR3 DNA is TGTGCCAGGTCGACAGGGGATGGTTCACCCCTCCACTTT. The entire variable domain, with the rest obtained from reference TRBV2 and TRBJ1-6, is as follows: EPEVTQTPSHQVTQMGQEVILRCVPISNHLYFYWYRQILGQKVEFLVSFYNNEISEKSEIFDDQFSVERPDGSNFTLKIRSTKLEDSAMYFCARSTGDGSPLHFGNGTRLTVT.